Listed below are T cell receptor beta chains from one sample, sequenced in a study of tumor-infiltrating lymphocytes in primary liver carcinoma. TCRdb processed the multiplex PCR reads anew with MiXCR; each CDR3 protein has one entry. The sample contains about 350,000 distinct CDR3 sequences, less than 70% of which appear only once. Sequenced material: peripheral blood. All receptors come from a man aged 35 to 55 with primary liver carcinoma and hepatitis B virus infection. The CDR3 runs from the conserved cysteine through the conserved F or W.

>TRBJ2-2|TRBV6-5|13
CASSYSTSGELFF
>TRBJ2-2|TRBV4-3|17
CASSQGTSGRATGELFF
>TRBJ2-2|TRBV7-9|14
CASAVVRPTGELFF
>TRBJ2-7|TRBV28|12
CASSLLPNDQYF
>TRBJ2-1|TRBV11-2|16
CASSLGGGLAADEQFF
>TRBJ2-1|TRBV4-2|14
CASSQELETNEEFF
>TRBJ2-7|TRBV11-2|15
CPSSLTSGRSYEQYF
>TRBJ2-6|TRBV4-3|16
CASSQESGGGANVLTF
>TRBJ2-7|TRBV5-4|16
CASSLPGRGSAGEQYF
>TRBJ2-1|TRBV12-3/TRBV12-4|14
CATIPTSGMGEQFF
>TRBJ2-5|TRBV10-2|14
CACSEHRSQETQYF
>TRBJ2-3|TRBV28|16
CASSLSLAGGTDTQYF
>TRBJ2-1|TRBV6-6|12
CASRRGSNEQFF
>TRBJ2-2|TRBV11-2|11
CAISLGGELFF
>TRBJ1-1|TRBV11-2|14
CASSLGQQNTEAFF
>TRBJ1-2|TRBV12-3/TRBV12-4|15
CASCKLTDLRGGYTF
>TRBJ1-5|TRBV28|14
CASSPQGVRQPQHF
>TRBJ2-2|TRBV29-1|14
CSVSTRRITGELFF
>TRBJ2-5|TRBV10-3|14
CAISQLGGTETQYF
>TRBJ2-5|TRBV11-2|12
CTSSLGAETQYF
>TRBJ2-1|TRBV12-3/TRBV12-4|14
CASSYSGTYNEQFF
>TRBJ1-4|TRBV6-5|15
CVSANADPGIEKLFF
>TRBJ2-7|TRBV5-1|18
CASSSSRSLRQFGGEQYF
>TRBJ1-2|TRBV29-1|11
CSVAEGAYYTF
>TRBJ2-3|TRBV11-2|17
CACSKRGLAVHTDTQYF
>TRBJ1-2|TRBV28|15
CASSSPAVSNYGYTF
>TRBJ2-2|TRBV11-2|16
CASSLGTRKNVGELSF
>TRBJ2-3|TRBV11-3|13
CASSLAPGGAQYF
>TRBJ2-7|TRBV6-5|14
CASSYQDSTYEQYF
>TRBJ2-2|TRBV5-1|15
CASSFEGSYTGELFF
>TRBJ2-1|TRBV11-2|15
CASRLITGSYNEQFF
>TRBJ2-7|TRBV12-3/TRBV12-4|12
CASSSGDYEQYF
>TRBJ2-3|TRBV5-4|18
CASSLGASGVPSTDTQYF
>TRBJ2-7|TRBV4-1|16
CASSQETQEPSYEQYF
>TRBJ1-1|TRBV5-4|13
CASSGGQVTEAFF
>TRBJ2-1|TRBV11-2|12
CASSFIFDEQFF
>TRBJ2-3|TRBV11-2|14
CASSRQTRSDTQYF
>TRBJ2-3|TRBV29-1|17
CSVENIIAEAGTDTQYF
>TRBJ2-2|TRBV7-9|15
CASSTQDISTGELFF
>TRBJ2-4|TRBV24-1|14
CATSPGIVKNIQYF
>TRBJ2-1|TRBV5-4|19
CASSLRGLAGALWTNEQFF
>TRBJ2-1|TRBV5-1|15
CASSSAVGARNEQFF